These 3 T cell receptor beta chains came from one sample sequenced in a study of T-cell reconstitution after alpha-beta-depleted transplantation in children. Researchers prepared the TCRbeta library using unique molecular identifiers, the study reports. Via MiXCR, TCRdb re-called the PCR reads, giving one row per CDR3 protein. The table has fewer than 550,000 distinct CDR3 sequences, approximately 10% seen once. The sequencing here drew on PBMCs, mostly from graft donor cells, taken 180 days after TCRalphabeta/CD19-depleted stem cell transplant. These receptors originate from a female patient between 2 and 15 years old who had a stem cell transplant for aplastic anemia, so the T cells may come from the graft donor.

The chain has TRBV20-1 and TRBJ2-3, with D possibly matching TRBD2 (6 bases). CDR3 length equals 16 residues. CDR1 and CDR2 from the germline V gene are DFQATT and SNEGSKA (reference sequence). V was cut by 3 bases and J by 1 base, with 17 bases left in between. The DNA of the CDR3 is TGCAGTGCTAGCCCCGCGCGACTAGTCGGCACAGATACGCAGTATTTT. Translation: CSASPARLVGTDTQYF.

This clonotype turned up a few times. The CDR3 DNA reads TGCAGTGCTAGCCCCGGAAACTCCTACGAGCAGTACGTC. Protein sequence: CSASPGNSYEQYV. The rearrangement uses TRBV20-1 and TRBJ2-7; D gene uncertain. The CDR3 consists of 13 residues. V lost 3 bases and J 0 bases, leaving 9 bases between the germline ends. The germline CDR1 and CDR2 sequences are DFQATT and SNEGSKA (reference sequence).

Only a few counts were recorded for this clonotype. The V and J genes are TRBV20-1 and TRBJ2-7; D unclear. V was pared by 3 bases and J by 5 bases, with 17 bases between. CDR3 size: 14 residues. Germline values: CDR1 DFQATT, CDR2 SNEGSKA (reference sequence). The CDR3 sequence is CSARSVPRWNEQYF. Here the CDR3 DNA reads TGCAGTGCTAGGAGTGTGCCTAGGTGGAACGAGCAGTACTTC.